This TCR beta chain was documented in a study of T cells after yellow fever vaccination (dated by TCRdb to between 2018 and 2021). In terms of the full investigation: The SMART-Seq v4 Ultra Low Input RNA kit was used to prepare libraries from fractions with low cell numbers. Two healthy male donors made up the cohort, one aged 18 to 29 years and the other aged 30 to 39 years. To track T-cell clones before and after primary and booster YFV17D yellow fever vaccination, bulk TCR alpha and beta repertoires were sequenced longitudinally. Blood samples were taken at several timepoints before and after primary and secondary immunization, and bulk PBMC replicates and cell subsets were isolated.

On the study overall, not on this receptor specifically: The study included only a couple of donors, which limits how far the findings can be generalized. Computational filtering was required because FACS-sorted repertoires could contain abundant contaminating clonotypes from the bulk population. Compared with the primary T-cell response, the secondary T-cell response was weaker but faster, peaking on day 5 rather than day 15. A small fraction of clonotypes appeared in both the CD4 and CD8 compartments, likely as a result of convergent recombination. Most clones expanded after primary vaccination were re-detected after the booster (around 96% of CD4 and approximately 89% of CD8), suggesting broad memory maintenance.

The V end gives up 2 bases and the J end 1 base, leaving 3 bases in the junction not matched to a gene. From a lookup of the germline V gene, CDR1 and CDR2 are SGDLS and YYNGEE. From the cysteine up to the phenylalanine, the CDR3 has a length of 15 residues. The only DNA kept is the CDR3, 45 bases in frame from the first base. Synthesis of TCR cDNA relied on 5'RACE template switching, a step that introduced a universal primer site along with unique molecular identifiers. cDNA synthesis was primed from both the TCR alpha and TCR beta constant segments. Libraries were amplified in two PCR steps, with sample barcodes and sequencing adapters added in the second step. Sequencing of libraries was performed on Illumina HiSeq 2500 (2x100 bp) or NovaSeq (2x150 bp). In the authors' own workflow: Reads were demultiplexed and collapsed into UMI consensus sequences with MIGEC, and V(D)J alignment was performed with MiXCR. Using edgeR on replicate PBMC samples, clonotypes were called vaccine-responding if FDR was below 0.01 and the log2 fold change was above 5 up to day 15. Each bulk clonotype was labeled CD4 or CD8 based on which sequenced repertoire, CD4 or CD8, contained the clonotype at higher abundance. TCRdb cleaned the public reads at Q25 with fastp, built clones with MiXCR and kept in-frame beta chains. Rows with one shared CDR3 protein collapse into an entry with the most common genes and DNA. TCRdb's processing, not the authors', yielded these V and J calls. In all, the sample holds approximately 600,000 distinct CDR3 sequences, and roughly an eighth of those were seen once. The ten largest clones add up to more than 13% of the sample.

This clonotype appeared many times. What this receptor recognizes is not known. The sample holds no much larger clone one base away, and base qualities are not on file. Read against the paper, the sample's treatment or condition label means: live attenuated yellow fever vaccine strain. At every blood-draw timepoint, two biological replicates of bulk PBMCs were collected. A standard Ficoll-Paque protocol was used to isolate PBMCs from peripheral blood. TriZol was used to extract RNA from bulk PBMCs, CD4 and CD8 fractions, and dextramer-positive and dextramer-negative fractions. The receptor's source is a man aged 25 to 40 who received the YFV17D yellow fever vaccine. The chain is made from TRBV9 and TRBJ1-3; TRBD1 agrees with 7 junctional bases. The sample consisted of PBMCs, taken on the day of the yellow fever booster vaccination. DNA sequence: TGTGCCAGCAGCGTGATGACAGGGTCTGGAAACACCATATATTTT. It specifies CASSVMTGSGNTIYF.